The 16 T cell receptor beta chains in this list originate from one sample, sequenced in a study of blood T cells in healthy people across ages. Primers used in a second PCR of roughly 7 to 11 cycles were a sample-barcoded 5' primer and a J-beta primer mix. A single record per CDR3 protein comes from TCRdb applying MiXCR to the 5' RACE reads. The sample records 800,000 to 950,000 distinct CDR3 sequences, roughly 50% being singletons. Sample: blood. These receptors were collected from a man in his thirties or forties in good health.

This clonotype occurred a few times. The V call is TRBV7-2, the J call TRBJ2-3, with 7 bases aligning to TRBD1. Unmatched junction bases numbered 11, after V lost 1 base and J lost 4 bases. The CDR3 runs to 17 residues. Germline CDR1 SGHTA, CDR2 FQGNSA. CDR3 nucleotide sequence: TGTGCCAGCAGCTTAGACGGAGTGACAGGGTATGCAGATACGCAGTATTTT. Its protein is CASSLDGVTGYADTQYF.

This chain links TRBV4-1 with TRBJ2-7, with a weak D call TRBD1 (5 bases). The V and J ends lost 9 bases and 7 bases respectively, with 19 bases between them. The CDR3 has 13 amino acids. Germline-derived CDR1 and CDR2 are MGHRA and YSYEKL. Here the CDR3 reads CARPPLGLGEQYF. DNA of the CDR3: TGCGCCAGGCCCCCCTTGGGGCTGGGGGAGCAGTACTTC.

This clonotype was observed a handful of times. This chain's CDR3 is CASSGSGPLDTQYF. Written as DNA, the CDR3 is TGCGCCAGCAGTGGATCGGGACCATTGGATACGCAGTATTTT. The genes are TRBV5-1 and TRBJ2-3; D tentatively fits TRBD1 or TRBD2 (5 bases each). The ends were cut back, 5 bases at V and 6 bases at J, with 16 bases in the middle. Looked up from germline, CDR1 is SGHRS and CDR2 is YFSETQ. This CDR3 spans 14 amino acids.

In its sample, this clonotype was seen many times. The junction shows a germline mismatch at one end, possibly a read error. The chain carries TRBV7-2 and TRBJ2-7; possibly TRBD2 for D (6 bases). Germline lookup yields CDR1 SGHTA and CDR2 FQGNSA. The CDR3 extends over 14 amino acids. CDR3 sequence (DNA): TGCGCCAGCAGTTTGGGACTTGGGGACTACGAGCAGTACTTC. Translating it yields CASSLGLGDYEQYF. Full variable domain (rest looked up from reference TRBV7-2 and TRBJ2-7): GAGVSQSPSNKVTEKGKDVELRCDPISGHTALYWYRQSLGQGLEFLIYFQGNSAPDKSGLPSDRFSAERTGGSVSTLTIQRTQQEDSAVYLCASSLGLGDYEQYFGPGTRLTVT.

This clonotype was detected only a few times. V gene TRBV2 combines with J gene TRBJ2-3, with 9 bases that match TRBD2. Germline loops: CDR1 SNHLY, CDR2 FYNNEI. This CDR3 has 16 residues. Trimming took 6 bases from V and 5 from J; bases not matched to a gene: 12. CDR3 in DNA: TGTGCCAGCAGCCTTGGTGGTAGCGGGGGACTAGATACGCAGTATTTT. It is translated as CASSLGGSGGLDTQYF.

CDR3 amino acids: CASSFRTSDWHEQYF. CDR3 nucleotide sequence: TGTGCCAGCAGCTTTCGGACTAGCGACTGGCACGAGCAGTACTTC. This chain joins TRBV7-9 and TRBJ2-5; the match to TRBD2 covers 9 bases. The end of the DNA aligns better with TRBJ2-7, so the J call may be wrong. The germline CDR1 and CDR2 sequences are SEHNR and FQNEAQ (reference sequence). This CDR3 contains 15 residues.

V gene TRBV20-1 combines with J gene TRBJ2-7, with D maybe TRBD1 (6 bases). Germline values: CDR1 DFQATT, CDR2 SNEGSKA (reference sequence). V was pared by 0 bases and J by 4 bases, with 16 bases between. The CDR3 runs to 15 residues. The CDR3 DNA follows: TGCAGTGCTAGAGATTCAGGGGCGAGAAGGTACGAGCAGTACTTC. Protein product: CSARDSGARRYEQYF.

The rearrangement joins TRBV6-1 to TRBJ2-3; TRBD2 matches 10 bases. The germline V gene has CDR1 MNHNS and CDR2 SASEGT. The CDR3 has 14 residues. J gave up 3 bases and V 10 bases, and 7 bases lay outside the gene matches. CDR3 loop: CATVVGLATDTQYF. The CDR3 bases are TGTGCCACCGTCGTGGGACTAGCGACAGATACGCAGTATTTT.

This clonotype showed up just a few times. The chain has TRBV7-2 and TRBJ2-3; perhaps TRBD2 as D (6 bases). CDR3 size: 16 residues. Trimming removed 4 bases at V and 5 bases at J, with 19 bases between. The V gene's germline CDR1 is SGHTA and CDR2 FQGNSA. CDR3 DNA sequence: TGTGCCAGCAGCTCCGCAGGGACTCGCCGTGGAGATACGCAGTATTTT. This translates into CASSSAGTRRGDTQYF.

This clonotype was picked up one time. The chain carries TRBV27 and TRBJ2-5, with TRBD1 as a possible D gene (6 bases). Germline V gene lookup returns CDR1 MNHEY and CDR2 SMNVEV (reference sequence). Trimming left V 3 bases short and J 2 bases short, with 13 bases between. The CDR3 has 15 residues. In DNA form, the CDR3 reads TGTGCCAGCAGTTTGGGGGCCCCGTCTCAAGAGACCCAGTACTTC. Protein: CASSLGAPSQETQYF.

The table lists this clonotype with many counts. This chain links TRBV29-1 with TRBJ2-7, with 9 bases that match TRBD2. The CDR3 has 13 residues. The junction had 5 bases not matched to a gene; V was cut back by 6 bases and J by 2 bases. Germline V lookup: CDR1 SQVTM, CDR2 ANQGSEA. For the CDR3, the DNA is TGCAGCGTCCTCCTAGCGGGGACCTACGAGCAGTACTTC. Protein product: CSVLLAGTYEQYF.

This chain joins TRBV4-1 and TRBJ2-5, with TRBD2 matching 11 bases. This CDR3 contains 16 residues. CDR1 is MGHRA and CDR2 is YSYEKL in the germline V gene. V lost 4 bases to trimming and J lost 3 bases; unmatched junction nucleotides: 7. Here the CDR3 DNA reads TGCGCCAGCAGCCCCCTAGCGGGGGGTAGCAAAGAGACCCAGTACTTC. This gives the protein CASSPLAGGSKETQYF.

V is TRBV4-2 and J is TRBJ2-7; 13 positions agree with TRBD2. CDR3 length equals 18 residues. After removal of 0 bases from V and 2 bases from J, the junction contained 7 bases not matched to a gene. Germline V gene data show CDR1 as LGHNA and CDR2 as YNFKEQ. The DNA for the CDR3 is TGTGCCAGCAGCCAAGATCCGACTAGCGGGGGGACCCCCTACGAGCAGTACTTC. Translation: CASSQDPTSGGTPYEQYF.

The V and J genes are TRBV20-1 and TRBJ1-1; D ambiguous. V lost 6 bases to trimming and J lost 4 bases, with 15 bases between them. CDR1 is DFQATT and CDR2 is SNEGSKA in the germline V gene (reference sequence). The CDR3 is 13 amino acids. As DNA, the CDR3 is TGCAGTGCCCCCCGGCAGGAGGGCACTGAAGCTTTCTTT. Residues: CSAPRQEGTEAFF.

V is TRBV7-9 and J is TRBJ2-3; 12 nucleotides align to TRBD2. V dropped 3 bases and J dropped 3; count of bases not matched to a gene: 10. CDR3 length: 18 amino acids. Germline values: CDR1 SEHNR, CDR2 FQNEAQ (reference sequence). The CDR3 bases are TGTGCCAGCAGCTTCGAACTAGCGGGGGGCCGAATTACAGATACGCAGTATTTT. Protein sequence: CASSFELAGGRITDTQYF.

The chain uses TRBV14 and TRBJ2-7; TRBD1 agrees at 9 bases. The DNA end is a closer match to TRBJ2-5, so the J assignment may be wrong. CDR3 size: 17 residues. Germline values: CDR1 SGHDN, CDR2 FVKESK. The CDR3 DNA is TGTGCCAGCAGCCCAAGGGACAGGGTGAAGTTTGAGGAGACCCAGTACTTC. Protein product: CASSPRDRVKFEETQYF.